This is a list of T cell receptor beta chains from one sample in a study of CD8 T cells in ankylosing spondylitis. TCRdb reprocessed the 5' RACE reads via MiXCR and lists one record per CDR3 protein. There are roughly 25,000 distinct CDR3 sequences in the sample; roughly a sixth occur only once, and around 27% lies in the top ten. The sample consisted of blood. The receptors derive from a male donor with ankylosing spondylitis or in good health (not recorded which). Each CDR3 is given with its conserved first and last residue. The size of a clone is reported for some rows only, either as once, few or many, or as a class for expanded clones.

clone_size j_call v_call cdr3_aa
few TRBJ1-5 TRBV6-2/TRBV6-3 CASKPPNQPQHF
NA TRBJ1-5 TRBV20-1 CSASRLGLGNQPQHF
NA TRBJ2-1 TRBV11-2 CASSPVGGPRRVYEQFF
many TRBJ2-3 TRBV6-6 CASSSPGLAGGFLDTQYF
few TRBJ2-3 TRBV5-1 CASSLATGATDTQYF
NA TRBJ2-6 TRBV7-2 CASSLAQSAGANVLTF
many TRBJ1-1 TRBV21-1 CASSSQGIHLNTEAFF
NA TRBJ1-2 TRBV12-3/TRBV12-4 CASRRQGQNYGYTF
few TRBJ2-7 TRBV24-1 CATSDPGNLREQYF
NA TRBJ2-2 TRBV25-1 CASSESTRAKNTGELFF
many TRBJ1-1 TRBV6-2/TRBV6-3 CASSYEVNTEAFF
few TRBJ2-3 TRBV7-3 CASAWAPSGTDTQYF
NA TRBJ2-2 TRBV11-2 CASSLRPGQGSGELFF
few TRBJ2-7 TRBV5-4 CASSWWDSGDGEQYF